A single T cell receptor beta chain is shown here with its context. Its target is unknown. At one end the junction does not follow the germline gene, possibly because of a read error. Per germline, CDR1 MGHDK and CDR2 SYGVNS. This CDR3 is 15 amino acids long. This record comes from a study of T-cell memory formation after mild COVID-19. Study results and caveats: Pre-infection memory held some responding clones, suggesting pre-existing cross-reactive T cells responded.

A single record per CDR3 protein comes from TCRdb applying MiXCR to the 5' RACE reads. The table lists a few hundred thousand distinct CDR3 sequences, around 15% of them singletons. The chain carries TRBV25-1 and TRBJ2-1; the match to TRBD2 covers 9 bases. The sequenced sample consisted of PBMCs or a T cell subset sorted from them (not recorded which). The receptor's source is a man aged 18 to 35 who had mild COVID-19 (a few samples of this study predate the infection). Cell type and time point are not known. CDR3 in amino acids: CDSSEPRTSDLLQFF. Here the CDR3 DNA reads TGTGACAGCAGTGAACCTCGGACTAGCGATCTGTTACAGTTCTTC.